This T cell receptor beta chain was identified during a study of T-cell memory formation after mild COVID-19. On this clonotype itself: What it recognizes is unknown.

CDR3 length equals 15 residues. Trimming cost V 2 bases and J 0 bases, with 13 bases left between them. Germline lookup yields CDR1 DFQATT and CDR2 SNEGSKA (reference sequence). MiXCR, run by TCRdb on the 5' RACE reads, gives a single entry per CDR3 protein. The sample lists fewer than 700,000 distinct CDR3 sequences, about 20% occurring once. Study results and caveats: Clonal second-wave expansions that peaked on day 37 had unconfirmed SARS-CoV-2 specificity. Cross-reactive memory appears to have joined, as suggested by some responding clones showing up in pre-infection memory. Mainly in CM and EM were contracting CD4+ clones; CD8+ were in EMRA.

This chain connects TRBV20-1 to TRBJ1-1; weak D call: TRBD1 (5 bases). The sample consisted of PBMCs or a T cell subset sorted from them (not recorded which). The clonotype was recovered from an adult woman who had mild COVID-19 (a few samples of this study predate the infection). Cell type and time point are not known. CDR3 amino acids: CSARTSRAMNTEAFF. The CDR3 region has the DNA TGCAGTGCTAGAACCTCCAGGGCCATGAACACTGAAGCTTTCTTT.